This record looks at one TCR beta chain sequence and its context. The target antigen is unknown. This specimen belongs to a study of T cell responses to AZD1222 COVID-19 vaccine. The study, taken as a whole, reports: All repertoire sampling was performed exclusively after the peak T cell response. The study identified only 6 or 7 AZD1222 recipients as seropositive at baseline.

The table came from immunoSEQ multiplex PCR; TCRdb's copy has only in-frame clones and leaves some out. Here the sample spans 150,000 or so clones, about nine tenths being singletons. The CDR3 contains 18 residues. Germline V gene data show CDR1 as MNHEY and CDR2 as SMNVEV (reference sequence). V lost 6 bases, J lost 2 bases, and 17 bases stayed unmatched. The chain has TRBV27 and TRBJ2-3, with 7 nucleotides matching TRBD1. The TCR sequence derives from an adult in good health. Specimen: peripheral blood, collected on day 0 of AZD1222 vaccination. CDR3 coding DNA: TGTGCCAGCAGCTCGGACAGGTGGGACATCTATGACACAGATACGCAGTATTTT. It specifies CASSSDRWDIYDTDTQYF.